The T cell receptor (beta chain) described here comes from a study of cytomegalovirus exposure and HLA in healthy donors. Study overall: The same platform was used for the 120 validation repertoires and the 600 to 700 first-cohort repertoires, a later analysis reported.

The data were produced by immunoSEQ multiplex PCR, yet TCRdb's version contains in-frame clones alone and is incomplete. The sample includes fewer than 200,000 clones, 85% of them seen just once. The V gene's germline CDR1 is SGHNT and CDR2 YYREEE (reference sequence). V dropped 0 bases and J dropped 6 bases, with 7 bases sitting between them. The CDR3 length is 12 residues. The chain employs TRBV5-4 and TRBJ2-7, with a weak D call TRBD2 (6 bases). Input material: PBMCs. This clonotype originated in a young man in good health and CMV-seropositive. The DNA of the CDR3 is TGTGCCAGCAGCTTGGGGAGGGCCGAGCAGTACTTC. Encoded protein: CASSLGRAEQYF.